Reported below is one T cell receptor (beta chain). Its antigen is undetermined. This sample is part of a study of blood T cells in healthy people across ages. Findings and caveats of the study: The study found more naive CD4+ cells and higher diversity in long-lived than aged donors. Donor CMV status, an unknown factor, possibly confounded changes in expanded clonotypes.

The junction had 10 bases not matched to a gene; V was cut back by 4 bases and J by 5 bases. CDR1 and CDR2 from the germline V gene are LGHDT and YNNKEL (reference sequence). This CDR3 spans 16 amino acids. With a J-beta primer mix and a sample-barcoded 5' primer, a second PCR ran roughly 6 to 11 cycles. MiXCR, run by TCRdb on the 5' RACE reads, gives a single entry per CDR3 protein. The profile covers 1.5 million to 2 million distinct CDR3 sequences, with 25% to 30% appearing a single time and 7% to 9% taken by the ten largest. No fewer than 6 micrograms of total RNA were isolated from every sample.

The source material was blood. The rearrangement uses TRBV3-1 and TRBJ2-5, with TRBD2 matching over 10 bases. This receptor was obtained from a woman aged 25 to 45 in good health. CDR3 in DNA: TGTGCCAGCAGCCCCCTTACTAGCGGGAATAAGGAGACCCAGTACTTC. Translated, it gives CASSPLTSGNKETQYF.